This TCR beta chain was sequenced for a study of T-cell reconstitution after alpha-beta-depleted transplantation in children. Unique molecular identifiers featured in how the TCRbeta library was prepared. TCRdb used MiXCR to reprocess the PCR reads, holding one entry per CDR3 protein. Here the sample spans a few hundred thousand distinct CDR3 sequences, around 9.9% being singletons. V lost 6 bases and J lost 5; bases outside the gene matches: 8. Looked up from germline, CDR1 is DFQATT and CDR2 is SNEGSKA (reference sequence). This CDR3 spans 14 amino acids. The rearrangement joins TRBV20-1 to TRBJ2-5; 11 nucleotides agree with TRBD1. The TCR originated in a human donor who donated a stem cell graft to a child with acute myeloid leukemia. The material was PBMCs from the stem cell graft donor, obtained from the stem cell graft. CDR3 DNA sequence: TGCAGTGCCCAAGGACAGGGGGCGTGGGAGACCCAGTACTTC. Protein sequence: CSAQGQGAWETQYF.